A single sample is the source of the 28 T cell receptor beta chains below, sequenced in a study of T-cell memory formation after mild COVID-19. TCRdb recomputed calls from the 5' RACE reads with MiXCR, one row per CDR3 protein. The sample records nearly 350,000 distinct CDR3 sequences, over 10% being singletons. The sample taken for sequencing was PBMCs or a T cell subset sorted from them (not recorded which). All receptors derive from a man aged 18 to 30 who had mild COVID-19 (a few samples of this study predate the infection). Cell type and time point are not known.

This clonotype turned up a few times. The chain carries TRBV24-1 and TRBJ2-2; possible D gene TRBD1, 5 bases. This CDR3 is 18 amino acids long. Trimming removed 12 bases at V and 0 bases at J, with 25 bases between. CDR1 is KGHDR and CDR2 is SFDVKD in the germline V gene. The CDR3 sequence: CAASRSAGPLTNTGELFF. The CDR3 nucleotides are TGTGCCGCCTCCCGGAGCGCAGGGCCCTTGACGAACACCGGGGAGCTGTTTTTT.

This clonotype was seen a handful of times. The J gene is TRBJ1-6, the V gene TRBV7-2, with 7 bases fitting TRBD1. Germline loops: CDR1 SGHTA, CDR2 FQGNSA. Trimming cost V 0 bases and J 11 bases; bases outside gene matches: 10. This CDR3 region has 16 residues. The CDR3 region is CASSLAGGGGRAPLHF. DNA of the CDR3: TGTGCCAGCAGCTTAGCAGGGGGCGGGGGAAGAGCACCCCTCCACTTT.

In its sample, this clonotype was seen many times. The rearrangement links TRBV7-2 to TRBJ2-7; D call uncertain. The CDR3 extends over 12 amino acids. Trimming removed 5 bases at V and 6 bases at J, with 11 bases between. Germline CDR1 and CDR2: SGHTA and FQGNSA. The chain's CDR3 is CASSLTTSEQYF. CDR3 DNA sequence: TGTGCCAGCAGCCTAACGACCTCCGAGCAGTACTTC.

This sequence joins TRBV7-3 and TRBJ1-6; D gene uncertain. CDR3 length: 14 residues. V was cut by 5 bases and J by 10 bases, with 15 bases left in between. Germline V CDR1 and CDR2: SGHTA, FQGTGA. This CDR3 reads CASSPLGGKSPLHF. The DNA for the CDR3 is TGTGCCAGCAGCCCGCTGGGAGGGAAATCACCCCTCCACTTT.

This clonotype showed up just once. The chain recombines TRBV6-6 with TRBJ1-2, with 7 bases identical to TRBD1. Germline CDR1 and CDR2: MNHNY and SVGAGI (reference sequence). This CDR3 is built from 14 residues. The V and J ends lost 1 base and 7 bases, in that order; junction bases with no gene match: 6. The CDR3 region is CASSYWQGEGGYTF. CDR3 nucleotides: TGTGCCAGCAGTTACTGGCAGGGGGAGGGTGGCTACACCTTC.

This clonotype has at least ten counts. The chain employs TRBV4-3 and TRBJ2-3, with D hard to call. The length of the CDR3 is 15 residues. The V end lost 4 bases, the J end lost 4 bases, and 15 bases lay between the germline ends. Per the germline V gene, CDR1 is LGHNA and CDR2 is YSLEER. The CDR3 region is CASSPTQRRADTQYF. CDR3 DNA sequence: TGCGCCAGCAGCCCCACCCAAAGACGGGCAGATACGCAGTATTTT.

A few counts support this clonotype. This sequence joins TRBV20-1 and TRBJ2-5; D ambiguous. Germline V lookup: CDR1 DFQATT, CDR2 SNEGSKA (reference sequence). The CDR3 is 8 amino acids. Deletions cut 2 bases from V and 9 bases from J, with 1 base between. CDR3 residues: CSARPQYF. DNA for the CDR3: TGCAGTGCTAGACCCCAGTACTTC.

This clonotype was detected only a few times. DNA of the CDR3: TGTGCCAGCAGTGGCAGGGAGTTGGGCACCGGGGAGCTGTTTTTT. This sequence encodes CASSGRELGTGELFF. V usage is TRBV6-5 and J usage is TRBJ2-2; either TRBD1 or TRBD2 may fit D (5 bases each). CDR3 length: 15 amino acids. Trimming shortened V by 5 bases and J by 4 bases, and 14 bases separated the two germline ends. Germline CDR1 is MNHEY and CDR2 is SVGAGI.

This rearrangement joins TRBV28 to TRBJ2-7; weak D call: TRBD1 (6 bases). The germline CDR1 and CDR2 sequences are MDHEN and SYDVKM. V lost 5 bases to trimming and J lost 2 bases, with 13 bases between them. The CDR3 runs 14 residues. The DNA for the CDR3 is TGTGCCAGCAGTGCCAACAGGGAACCCTACGAGCAGTACGTC. This encodes CASSANREPYEQYV.

V is TRBV18 and J is TRBJ1-1; D not certain. Per germline, CDR1 KGHSH and CDR2 LQKENI. The CDR3 totals 16 residues. V dropped 3 bases and J dropped 0 bases, with 14 bases sitting between them. The CDR3 protein is CASSPTTVGLNTEAFF. The CDR3 DNA is TGTGCCAGCTCACCGACAACAGTGGGTCTGAACACTGAAGCTTTCTTT.

The DNA of the CDR3 is TGTGCCAGCAGCTCCGGGACGTACAATCAGCCCCAGCATTTT. This codes for CASSSGTYNQPQHF. V is TRBV7-9 and J is TRBJ1-5; TRBD1 might be the D (5 bases). The CDR3 runs 14 residues. V was trimmed by 4 bases and J by 3 bases, leaving 10 bases between them. CDR1 is SEHNR and CDR2 is FQNEAQ in the germline V gene (reference sequence).

The sample holds a few counts of this clonotype. V is TRBV10-3 and J is TRBJ1-1; D is possibly TRBD1 (5 bases). Germline V CDR1 and CDR2: ENHRY, SYGVKD. The CDR3 has 13 residues. V was shortened by 6 bases and J by 4 bases, with 12 bases between the two germline ends. CDR3 bases: TGTGCCATCAGGCAGGGTGAGGGCACTGAAGCTTTCTTT. This codes for CAIRQGEGTEAFF.

The rearrangement links TRBV28 to TRBJ2-7; TRBD1 might be the D (6 bases). The CDR3 has 16 amino acids. In germline, CDR1 is MDHEN, CDR2 SYDVKM. V was clipped by 5 bases and J by 0 bases, with 17 bases between them. The CDR3 DNA reads TGTGCCAGCAGTGCCAACCGGGACACCGACTCCTACGAGCAGTACGTC. As protein: CASSANRDTDSYEQYV.

The chain is built from TRBV5-5 and TRBJ2-5, with D possibly matching TRBD1 (6 bases). Germline values: CDR1 SGHKS, CDR2 YYEKEE (reference sequence). Deletions cut 1 base from V and 5 bases from J, with 12 bases between. This CDR3 region has 14 residues. The CDR3 DNA reads TGTGCCAGCAGCTTGACAGGGCGAAGCGAGACCCAGTACTTC. Translated, it gives CASSLTGRSETQYF.

This clonotype was seen a handful of times. In nucleotides, the CDR3 is TGTGCCAGCGGCGGGACGATGGGGAACACTGAAGCTTTCTTT. Translating gives CASGGTMGNTEAFF. The gene calls are TRBV2 and TRBJ1-1, with D possibly TRBD1 on 5 matching bases. CDR3 length: 14 residues. Germline loops: CDR1 SNHLY, CDR2 FYNNEI. V lost 8 bases and J lost 1, with 14 bases in between.

The genes are TRBV7-2 and TRBJ2-3, with D hard to call. This CDR3 spans 13 amino acids. The germline V and J ends were trimmed by 5 bases and 2 bases, with 8 bases remaining between them. Germline CDR1 reads SGHTA; CDR2 reads FQGNSA. CDR3 protein: CASSRTITDTQYF. CDR3 DNA: TGTGCCAGCAGCCGAACGATCACAGATACGCAGTATTTT.

This clonotype appeared a few times. The chain couples TRBV20-1 to TRBJ1-2, with 11 positions matching TRBD1. The junction had 8 bases not matched to a gene; V was cut back by 8 bases and J by 3 bases. The CDR3 runs to 14 residues. Germline CDR1 and CDR2: DFQATT and SNEGSKA (reference sequence). The CDR3 sequence: CSFQPGQGDYGYTF. The CDR3 DNA sequence: TGCAGTTTCCAACCGGGACAGGGGGACTATGGCTACACCTTC.

This chain links TRBV6-5 with TRBJ1-1; a weak D match, TRBD1 (6 bases). V was clipped by 0 bases and J by 2 bases, with 13 bases between them. Looked up from germline, CDR1 is MNHEY and CDR2 is SVGAGI. The CDR3 is 16 amino acids. The CDR3 sequence is CASSYSRGGINTEAFF. The CDR3 bases are TGTGCCAGCAGTTACTCGAGAGGGGGGATTAACACTGAAGCTTTCTTT.

This clonotype was seen more than once but under ten times. V gene TRBV4-1 combines with J gene TRBJ1-1, with 7 bases matching TRBD1. The germline V gene encodes CDR1 MGHRA and CDR2 YSYEKL. This CDR3 comprises 15 residues. V shed 0 bases, J shed 7 bases, and the junction held 8 bases outside the gene matches. CDR3 sequence (DNA): TGCGCCAGCAGCCAAGATCTTGACAGGGCGAGTGAAGCTTTCTTT. This translates into CASSQDLDRASEAFF.

This clonotype has a handful of counts. The chain links TRBV9 to TRBJ2-1; D uncertain. This CDR3 has 14 residues. Germline V CDR1 and CDR2: SGDLS, YYNGEE. With 4 bases removed from V and 0 bases from J, the gap between germline ends came to 8 bases. In nucleotides, the CDR3 is TGTGCCAGCAGCCCCCAGGACTCCTACAATGAGCAGTTCTTC. It yields the protein CASSPQDSYNEQFF. The variable domain in full, completed from reference TRBV9 and TRBJ2-1, reads DSGVTQTPKHLITATGQRVTLRCSPRSGDLSVYWYQQSLDQGLQFLIQYYNGEERAKGNILERFSAQQFPDLHSELNLSSLELGDSALYFCASSPQDSYNEQFFGPGTRLTVL.

The chain has TRBV6-5 and TRBJ2-3, with D tentatively TRBD1 (6 bases). V was pared by 3 bases and J by 5 bases, with 9 bases between. In germline, CDR1 is MNHEY, CDR2 SVGAGI. CDR3 size: 13 residues. CDR3 amino acids: CASSYVTGDTQYF. The CDR3 DNA is TGTGCCAGCAGTTATGTGACAGGAGATACGCAGTATTTT.

This clonotype was seen more than once but under ten times. This sequence joins TRBV6-5 and TRBJ2-1; D might be TRBD2 (6 bases). V was shortened by 0 bases and J by 6 bases, with 9 bases between the two germline ends. The CDR3 consists of 14 residues. Germline lookup yields CDR1 MNHEY and CDR2 SVGAGI. The CDR3 nucleotides are TGTGCCAGCAGTTACTCGATGGGGGGCAATGAGCAGTTCTTC. The encoded protein is CASSYSMGGNEQFF.

The V call is TRBV12-3 or TRBV12-4, the J call TRBJ2-3, with D perhaps matching TRBD2 (5 bases). Trimming shortened V by 6 bases and J by 3 bases, and 10 bases separated the two germline ends. The CDR3 has 13 residues. DNA of the CDR3: TGTGCCAGCAGGCGTGAGGGAACAGATACGCAGTATTTT. Encoded protein: CASRREGTDTQYF.

This rearrangement joins TRBV4-2 to TRBJ2-1; 9 bases map to TRBD2. The germline gives CDR1 LGHNA, CDR2 YNFKEQ. This CDR3 spans 15 amino acids. V shed 4 bases, J shed 6 bases, and the junction held 7 bases outside the gene matches. The CDR3 coding sequence is TGTGCCAGCAGCCGAGCTAGCGGGGAAACCAATGAGCAGTTCTTC. Protein: CASSRASGETNEQFF.

The genes are TRBV6-5 and TRBJ1-1; D remains ambiguous. V lost 6 bases and J 5 bases, leaving 13 bases between the germline ends. Germline CDR1 and CDR2: MNHEY and SVGAGI. The CDR3 runs 13 residues. The CDR3, as DNA: TGTGCCAGCAGCCACCGGGAAGGAACTGAAGCTTTCTTT. The encoded protein is CASSHREGTEAFF.

A few counts support this clonotype. The V and J genes are TRBV7-9 and TRBJ1-2, with TRBD1 matching 9 bases. This CDR3 has 15 residues. Germline CDR1 is SEHNR and CDR2 is FQNEAQ (reference sequence). V shed 5 bases and J 7 bases; nucleotides not matched to a gene: 11. The CDR3 nucleotides are TGTGCCAGCAGCGGACGGGACAGGGTAGTTGGTGGCTACACCTTC. Translating gives CASSGRDRVVGGYTF.

This rearrangement joins TRBV7-2 to TRBJ2-1, with D possibly matching TRBD2 (5 bases). CDR3 size: 12 residues. The germline CDR1 and CDR2 sequences are SGHTA and FQGNSA. The CDR3 reads CLAGDSYNEQFF. DNA for the CDR3: TGTCTGGCGGGTGACTCCTACAATGAGCAGTTCTTC.

This clonotype was recorded a few times. V usage is TRBV11-2 and J usage is TRBJ2-5; 13 nucleotides align to TRBD2. V lost 6 bases to trimming and J lost 4 bases; unmatched junction nucleotides: 5. The germline CDR1 and CDR2 sequences are SGHAT and FQNNGV. This CDR3 region has 15 residues. This CDR3 is CASRGTSGAGETQYF. The DNA for the CDR3 is TGTGCCAGCAGGGGGACTAGCGGGGCGGGAGAGACCCAGTACTTC.